Given below is one T cell receptor (beta chain) in context. Its target is unknown. The data are from a study of T-cell reconstitution after alpha-beta-depleted transplantation in children. The CDR3 runs to 13 residues. CDR1 and CDR2 from the germline V gene are SGHDN and FVKESK. V lost 6 bases, J lost 6 bases, and 4 bases stayed unmatched. Whole-study findings and limits: Some patients showed high day-60 TCRbeta diversity, which derived from surviving recipient T cells and thymic progenitors. Alpha-beta T cells present about two months after transplant were reported to originate from several hundred expanded graft clones. At one year after transplant, newly produced T cells mostly accounted for T-cell counts and diversity.

Unique molecular identifiers were used in preparing the TCRbeta library. One entry per CDR3 protein results from TCRdb running MiXCR on the PCR reads. The repertoire holds around 670,000 distinct CDR3 sequences, with approximately 14% as singletons. V usage is TRBV14 and J usage is TRBJ2-7; 11 nucleotides match TRBD2. The specimen was PBMCs, collected before TCRalphabeta/CD19-depleted stem cell transplant. This receptor was identified in a girl aged 2 to 10 with congenital amegakaryocytic thrombocytopenia, due to receive a stem cell transplant. CDR3 protein: CASSRTSGLEQYF. The CDR3 DNA follows: TGTGCCAGCAGTCGGACTAGCGGGCTCGAGCAGTACTTC.